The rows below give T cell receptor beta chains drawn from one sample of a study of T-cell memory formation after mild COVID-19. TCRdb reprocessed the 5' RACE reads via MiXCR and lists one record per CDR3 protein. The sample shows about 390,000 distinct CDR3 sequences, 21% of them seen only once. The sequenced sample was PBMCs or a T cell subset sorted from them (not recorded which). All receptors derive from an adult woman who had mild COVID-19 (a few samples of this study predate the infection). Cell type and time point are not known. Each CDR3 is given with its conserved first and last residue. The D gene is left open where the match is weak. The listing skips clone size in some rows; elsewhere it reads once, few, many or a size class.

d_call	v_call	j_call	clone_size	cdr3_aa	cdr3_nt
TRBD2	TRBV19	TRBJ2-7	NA	CASRGLAGGTYEQYF	TGTGCCAGTAGAGGGCTAGCGGGGGGCACCTACGAGCAGTACTTC
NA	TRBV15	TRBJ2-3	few	CATSIQTADTQYF	TGTGCCACCAGCATCCAGACGGCAGATACGCAGTATTTT
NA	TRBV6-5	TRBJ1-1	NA	CASSTSTGNTEAFF	NA
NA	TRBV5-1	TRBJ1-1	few	CASSLGHQNTEAFF	TGCGCCAGCAGCTTGGGACACCAGAACACTGAAGCTTTCTTT
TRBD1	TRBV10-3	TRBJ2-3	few	CAISAGPGGRTDTQYF	TGTGCCATCAGTGCGGGGCCAGGGGGCAGGACAGATACGCAGTATTTT
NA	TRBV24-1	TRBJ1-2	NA	CATSESGTPNYGYTF	TGTGCCACCAGTGAGTCCGGGACACCTAACTATGGCTACACCTTC
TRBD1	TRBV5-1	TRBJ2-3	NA	CASSLGQGANTDTQYF	TGCGCCAGCAGCTTGGGGCAGGGGGCCAACACAGATACGCAGTATTTT
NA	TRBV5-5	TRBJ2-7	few	CASSLDGRPGEQYF	TGTGCCAGCAGCTTAGACGGCCGGCCGGGGGAGCAGTACTTC
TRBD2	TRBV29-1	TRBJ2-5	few	CSVDLGLAGPAQYF	TGCAGCGTTGATCTGGGACTAGCGGGACCGGCCCAGTACTTC
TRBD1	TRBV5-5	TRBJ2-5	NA	CASSRLGQPADETQYF	TGTGCCAGCAGCCGTTTGGGACAGCCCGCGGATGAGACCCAGTACTTC
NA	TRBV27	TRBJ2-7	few	CASRPSAGPYEQYF	TGTGCCAGCCGTCCAAGCGCGGGACCGTACGAGCAGTACTTC
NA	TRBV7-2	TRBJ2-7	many	CASSLTGPYYEQYF	TGTGCCAGCAGCCTTACCGGGCCCTACTACGAGCAGTACTTC
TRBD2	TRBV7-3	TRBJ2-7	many	CASSAGTSGTYEQYF	TGTGCCAGCAGCGCAGGGACTAGCGGCACCTACGAGCAGTACTTC
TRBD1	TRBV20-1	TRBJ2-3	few	CSASPPTGTGSTDTQYF	TGCAGTGCTAGCCCACCCACCGGGACAGGAAGCACAGATACGCAGTATTTT
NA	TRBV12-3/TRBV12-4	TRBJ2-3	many	CASSLLGGVEDTQYF	TGTGCCAGCAGTCTCCTCGGCGGGGTGGAAGATACGCAGTATTTT
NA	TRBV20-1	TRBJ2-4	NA	CSAKDRAKNIQYF	TGCAGTGCTAAGGACAGAGCCAAAAACATTCAGTACTTC
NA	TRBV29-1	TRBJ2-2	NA	CSARTDLNTGELFF	TGCAGCGCTAGGACAGATCTAAACACCGGGGAGCTGTTTTTT
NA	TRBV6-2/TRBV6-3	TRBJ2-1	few	CASSYSKYRTGGVGSYNEQFF	TGTGCCAGCAGTTACTCGAAGTACAGAACAGGAGGGGTTGGCTCCTACAATGAGCAGTTCTTC